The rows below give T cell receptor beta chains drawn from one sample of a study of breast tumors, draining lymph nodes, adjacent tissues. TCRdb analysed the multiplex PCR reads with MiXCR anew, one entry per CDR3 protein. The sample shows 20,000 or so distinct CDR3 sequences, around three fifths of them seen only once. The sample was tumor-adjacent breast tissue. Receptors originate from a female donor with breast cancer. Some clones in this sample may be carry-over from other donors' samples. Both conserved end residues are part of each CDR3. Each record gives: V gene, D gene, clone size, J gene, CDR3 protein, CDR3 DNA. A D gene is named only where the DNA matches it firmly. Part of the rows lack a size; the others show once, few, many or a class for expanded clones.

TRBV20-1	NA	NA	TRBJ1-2	CSASATIYGYTF	TGCAGTGCTTCGGCGACAATCTATGGCTACACCTTC
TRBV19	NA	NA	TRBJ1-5	CASTQIGGVRNQPQHF	TGTGCCAGTACCCAGATTGGCGGGGTCCGCAATCAGCCCCAGCATTTT
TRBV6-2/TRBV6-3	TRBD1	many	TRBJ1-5	CASSHSQGAAGQPQHF	TGTGCCAGCAGTCACTCGCAGGGGGCGGCGGGTCAGCCCCAGCATTTT
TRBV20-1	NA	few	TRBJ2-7	CSAVQGHEQYF	TGCAGTGCCGTACAGGGCCACGAGCAGTACTTC
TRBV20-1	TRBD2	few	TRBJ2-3	CSARFFRTSAGVGADTQYF	TGCAGTGCTAGATTTTTTCGGACTAGCGCGGGAGTAGGGGCAGATACGCAGTATTTT
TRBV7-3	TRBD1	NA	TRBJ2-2	CASSSTRDSANTGELFF	TGTGCCAGCAGCTCAACACGGGACAGCGCGAACACCGGGGAGCTGTTTTTT
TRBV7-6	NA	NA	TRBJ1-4	CASSLVTAEKLFF	TGTGCCAGCAGCTTAGTCACGGCCGAAAAACTGTTTTTT
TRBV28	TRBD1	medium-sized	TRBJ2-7	CASSSQGSEQYF	TGTGCCAGCAGTTCACAGGGGAGCGAGCAGTACTTC
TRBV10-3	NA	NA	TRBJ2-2	CAISDSTGELFF	TGTGCCATCAGTGACAGCACCGGGGAGCTGTTTTTT
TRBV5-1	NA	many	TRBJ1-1	CASSDRKNTEAFF	TGCGCCAGCAGCGACAGGAAGAACACTGAAGCTTTCTTT
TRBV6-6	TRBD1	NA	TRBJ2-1	CASNLRDRGSHEQFF	TGTGCCAGCAATCTACGGGACAGGGGCTCCCATGAGCAGTTCTTC
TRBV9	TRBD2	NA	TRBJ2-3	CASTRGPGGPTGPQYF	TGTGCCAGCACCCGAGGCCCGGGGGGGCCTACAGGTCCGCAGTATTTT
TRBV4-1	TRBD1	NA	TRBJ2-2	CASSQEGTGTGSSGSSGELFF	TGCGCCAGCAGCCAAGAAGGGACCGGGACAGGGTCGTCGGGATCGTCCGGGGAGCTGTTTTTT
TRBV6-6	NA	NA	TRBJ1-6	CASSYTGNSPLHF	TGTGCCAGCAGCTACACGGGGAATTCACCCCTCCACTTT
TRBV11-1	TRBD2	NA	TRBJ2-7	CASSLRLAGGEQYF	TGTGCCAGCAGCCTAAGACTAGCGGGGGGAGAGCAGTACTTC
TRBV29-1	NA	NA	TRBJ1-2	CSVETPGHFGDTF	TGCAGCGTTGAAACCCCAGGACATTTCGGTGACACCTTC
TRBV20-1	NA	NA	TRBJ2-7	CSASPGGSYEQYF	TGCAGTGCAAGCCCAGGGGGGTCCTACGAGCAGTACTTC
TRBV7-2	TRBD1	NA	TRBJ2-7	CASSLGQSSYEQYF	TGTGCCAGCAGCTTGGGACAGAGCTCCTACGAGCAGTACTTC
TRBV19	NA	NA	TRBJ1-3	CASRGALSSGNTIYF	TGTGCCAGTAGGGGGGCCCTGAGCTCTGGAAACACCATATATTTT
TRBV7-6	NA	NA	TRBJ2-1	CASSLEAKSSYNEQFF	TGTGCCAGCAGCTTAGAGGCTAAGAGCTCCTACAATGAGCAGTTCTTC
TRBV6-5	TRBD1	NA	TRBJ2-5	CASSYSGQVQETQYF	TGTGCCAGCAGTTACTCCGGACAGGTTCAAGAGACCCAGTACTTC
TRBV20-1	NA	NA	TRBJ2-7	CSAREGDREGGQYF	TGCAGTGCTAGAGAAGGAGATAGGGAAGGGGGGCAGTACTTC
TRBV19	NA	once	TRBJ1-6	CASTSGSEAPLHF	TGTGCCAGTACTAGTGGCAGCGAAGCACCCCTCCACTTT
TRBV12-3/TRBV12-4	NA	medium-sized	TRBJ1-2	CASSQTSGGYTF	TGTGCCAGCAGCCAGACCTCTGGGGGCTACACCTTC
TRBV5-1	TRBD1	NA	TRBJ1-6	CASSLQGVDSPLHF	TGCGCCAGCAGCTTGCAGGGGGTCGATTCACCCCTCCACTTT
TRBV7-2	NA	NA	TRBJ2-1	CASSPVSGQFF	TGTGCCAGCAGTCCAGTTTCGGGGCAGTTCTTC
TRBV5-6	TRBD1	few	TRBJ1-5	CASSYGTGTRPQHF	TGTGCCAGCAGCTACGGGACAGGGACAAGGCCCCAGCATTTT
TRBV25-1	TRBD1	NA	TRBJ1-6	CASSSGTGTIDGSPLHF	TGTGCCAGCAGTTCCGGGACAGGGACAATTGATGGTTCACCCCTCCACTTT
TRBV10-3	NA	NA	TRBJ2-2	CAISDNTGELFF	TGTGCCATCAGTGACAACACCGGGGAGCTGTTTTTT
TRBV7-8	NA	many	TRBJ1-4	CASSNRPRGATNEKLFF	TGTGCCAGCAGCAACCGACCTCGGGGTGCAACTAATGAAAAACTGTTTTTT
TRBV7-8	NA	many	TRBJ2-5	CASSSRGYETQYF	TGTGCCAGCAGCTCCCGTGGGTACGAGACCCAGTACTTC
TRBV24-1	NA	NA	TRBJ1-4	CATSDPDRGSANEKLFF	TGTGCCACCAGTGACCCGGACAGAGGTTCAGCTAATGAAAAACTGTTTTTT
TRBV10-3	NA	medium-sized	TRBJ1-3	CAARVSLGNTIYF	TGTGCCGCCAGGGTTTCACTTGGAAACACCATATATTTT
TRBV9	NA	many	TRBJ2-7	CASSPTGYEQYF	TGTGCCAGCAGCCCGACAGGCTACGAGCAGTACTTC
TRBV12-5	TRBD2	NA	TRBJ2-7	CASGLAGAYEQYF	TGTGCCAGCGGACTAGCGGGGGCATACGAGCAGTACTTC
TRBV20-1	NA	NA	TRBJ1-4	CSASVLGSTNGKLFF	TGCAGTGCTAGCGTCTTAGGATCAACTAATGGAAAACTGTTTTTT
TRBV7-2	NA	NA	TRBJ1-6	CASSTWTDNSPLHF	TGTGCCAGCAGCACCTGGACGGATAATTCACCCCTCCACTTT
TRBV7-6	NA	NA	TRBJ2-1	CASSLGDMSYNEQFF	TGTGCCAGCAGCTTGGGGGACATGTCCTACAATGAGCAGTTCTTC
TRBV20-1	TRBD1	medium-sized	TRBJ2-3	CSARSGQGWDTQYF	TGCAGTGCTAGATCGGGACAGGGATGGGATACGCAGTATTTT
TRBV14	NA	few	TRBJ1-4	CASSQGFADYNEKLFF	TGTGCCAGCAGCCAAGGGTTCGCCGATTATAATGAAAAACTGTTTTTT
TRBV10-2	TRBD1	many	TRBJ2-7	CASSESRTGGYEQYF	TGCGCCAGCAGTGAGTCCAGGACAGGGGGCTACGAGCAGTACTTC
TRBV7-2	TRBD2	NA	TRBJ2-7	CASSLGTSGGNEQYF	TGTGCCAGCAGCTTAGGGACTAGCGGGGGAAACGAGCAGTACTTC
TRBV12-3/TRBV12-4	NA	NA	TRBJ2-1	CASSRPEQLDEQFF	TGTGCCAGCAGCCGGCCGGAACAGTTGGATGAGCAGTTCTTC
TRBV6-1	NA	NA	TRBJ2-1	CASSEWASGGANEQSF	TGTGCCAGCAGTGAATGGGCTAGTGGGGGGGCCAATGAGCAGTCCTTC
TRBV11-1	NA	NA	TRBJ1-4	CASGLVGEKLFF	TGTGCCAGCGGCTTAGTCGGTGAAAAACTGTTTTTT
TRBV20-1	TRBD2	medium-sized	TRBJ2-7	CSAPAGTSGGSYEQYF	TGCAGTGCTCCGGCGGGGACTAGCGGGGGTTCCTACGAGCAGTACTTC
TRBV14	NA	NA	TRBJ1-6	CASSQGRITGSPLHF	TGTGCCAGCAGCCAAGGACGAATAACAGGGTCACCCCTCCACTTT
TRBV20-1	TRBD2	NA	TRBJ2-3	CSASSGEGTDTQYF	TGCAGTGCTAGTAGCGGGGAGGGCACAGATACGCAGTATTTT
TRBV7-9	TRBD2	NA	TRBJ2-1	CASRSHLAGAVGEQFF	TGTGCCAGCCGCTCACACCTAGCGGGTGCCGTGGGTGAGCAGTTCTTC
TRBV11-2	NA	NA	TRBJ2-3	CASSYGDTQYF	TGTGCCAGCAGCTACGGAGATACGCAGTATTTT
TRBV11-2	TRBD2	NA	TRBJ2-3	CASILRLAGSDTQYF	TGTGCCAGCATCTTAAGGCTAGCGGGTTCAGATACGCAGTATTTT
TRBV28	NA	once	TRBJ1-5	CASSVAGTESNQPQHF	TGTGCCAGCAGCGTGGCAGGGACGGAGAGCAATCAGCCCCAGCATTTT
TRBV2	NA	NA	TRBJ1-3	CASRGASGNTIYF	TGTGCCAGCAGGGGAGCCTCTGGAAACACCATATATTTT
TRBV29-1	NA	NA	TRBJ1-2	CSVEIQRGGSGYTF	TGCAGCGTTGAAATCCAAAGGGGGGGCTCTGGCTACACCTTC
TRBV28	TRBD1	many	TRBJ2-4	CASSLGDRGLGKNIQYF	TGTGCCAGCAGTTTGGGGGACAGGGGGTTAGGCAAAAACATTCAGTACTTC
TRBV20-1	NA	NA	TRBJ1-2	CSASFPSGGPDNYGYTF	TGCAGTGCTAGTTTTCCCAGTGGGGGACCGGATAACTATGGCTACACCTTC
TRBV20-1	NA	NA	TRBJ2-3	CSARLPLGTDTQYF	TGCAGTGCTAGACTCCCCCTAGGCACAGATACGCAGTATTTT